Below are 29 T cell receptor delta chains sequenced from a single sample in a study of γδ T cells in repeated Plasmodium falciparum infection. Bulk repertoires came from Vgamma9/Vdelta2+ or Vdelta2-negative gammadelta T cells flow-sorted from PBMC. TCRdb reanalyzed the multiplex PCR reads using CATT. The sample has about 93,000 delta-chain clones; 0.95% to 1% are singletons. Sequencing was done on a sample of gamma-delta T cells from blood. The receptors were gathered from a pool of human donors (malaria-infected and uninfected, not separated).

Only a few counts were recorded for this clone. The protein in TCRdb stems from a much larger clone and differs at residue 5 from this DNA's translation, likely a read error; here the protein is translated from the DNA. The CDR3 sequence is CACDQISTGGIYTDKLIF. As DNA, the CDR3 is TGTGCCTGTGACCAAATCAGTACTGGGGGCATATACACCGATAAACTCATCTTT. This sequence joins TRDV2 and TRDJ1; 8 bases are a match to TRDD3. V lost 3 bases and J lost 0; bases outside the gene matches: 14. The CDR3 extends over 18 amino acids. Germline CDR1 is GEAIGNYY and CDR2 is EKD.

This clone was detected many times. The translation of this DNA and the TCRdb protein of a much larger clone differ at residue 4, probably owing to a read error; the protein shown here is translated from the DNA. The V and J genes are TRDV2 and TRDJ1, with TRDD3 identical over 9 bases. The germline V gene encodes CDR1 GEAIGNYY and CDR2 EKD. The CDR3 totals 18 residues. This CDR3 is CACGTVTPLGDRSGLLIF. The DNA for the CDR3 is TGTGCCTGTGGCACCGTAACCCCACTGGGGGACCGCTCCGGGTTGCTCATCTTT.

This clone has more than one count but fewer than ten. A far bigger clonotype differs at one base, so this is likely a read error. Other DNA sequences of this sample code for an identical CDR3. The gene calls are TRDV2 and TRDJ1; the match to TRDD3 covers 10 bases. TCRdb gives no J gene; it was assigned here by matching the DNA to germline. V shed 3 bases and J 4 bases; nucleotides not matched to a gene: 22. The CDR3 has 20 amino acids. The germline gives CDR1 GEAIGNYY, CDR2 EKD. Written as DNA, the CDR3 is TGTGCCTGTGACCCCGTGCTTTCGAACACCGGGGGATACGATGGCGATAAACTCATCTTT. Residues: CACDPVLSNTGGYDGDKLIF.

This clone was detected only a few times. TCRdb lists the protein of a much larger clone for this DNA, which differs at residue 21, so this is likely a read error; the protein given here is translated from the DNA itself. The J gene is TRDJ1, the V gene TRDV1, with 8 nucleotides matching TRDD3. Germline V gene sequence: CDR1 TSWWSYY, CDR2 QGS. The CDR3 has 25 amino acids. CDR3 sequence reads: CALGGPPLFPNTPVLGAEHTEKLIF. The CDR3 nucleotides are TGTGCTCTTGGGGGGCCTCCCCTCTTTCCTAACACACCTGTACTGGGGGCCGAGCACACCGAAAAACTCATCTTT.

With regard to this clone: TCRdb assigns this DNA the protein of a much larger clone, which departs from its translation at residue 6; this likely reflects a read error, and the protein shown comes from translating the DNA. V and J are TRDV1 and TRDJ1, with D unclear. V was cut by 2 bases and J by 4 bases, with 8 bases left in between. There are 13 residues in the CDR3. Germline V lookup: CDR1 TSWWSYY, CDR2 QGS. CDR3 nucleotide sequence: TGTGCTCTTGGGGAAAAGTGGGACGATAAACTCATCTTT. Residues: CALGEKWDDKLIF.

Comment on this clone: The TCRdb protein, from a much larger clone, departs from this DNA's translation at residue 4, likely by read error; the protein shown derives from the DNA. The chain recombines TRDV2 with TRDJ1; D is unresolved. The CDR3 runs 15 residues. Germline CDR1 GEAIGNYY, CDR2 EKD. V was shortened by 6 bases and J by 0 bases, with 16 bases between the two germline ends. The CDR3 sequence is CACNKLASYTDKLIF. The DNA of the CDR3 is TGTGCCTGTAACAAATTGGCCAGTTACACCGATAAACTCATCTTT.

This clone was seen only a few times. TCRdb shows a much larger clone's protein in place of this DNA's translation, and the two differ at residue 16, likely through a read error; the protein shown is translated from the DNA. The chain has TRDV1 and TRDJ1; 13 bases fit TRDD3. Germline assignment: CDR1 TSWWSYY and CDR2 QGS. The CDR3 loop spans 19 amino acids. CDR3 loop: CALGEPGDTGGYGVDRLIF. For the CDR3, the DNA is TGTGCTCTTGGGGAGCCTGGTGATACTGGGGGATACGGGGTCGATAGACTCATCTTT.

As regards this clone: The protein TCRdb gives is from a much larger clone and does not agree with this DNA's translation at residue 16, likely a read error; the protein shown here comes from the DNA. V gene TRDV2 combines with J gene TRDJ1, with TRDD3 matching over 10 bases. This CDR3 region has 20 residues. Germline loops: CDR1 GEAIGNYY, CDR2 EKD. V lost 2 bases, J lost 7 bases, and 24 bases stayed unmatched. CDR3 bases: TGTGCCTGTGACAGCGTTCGGAACTGGGGGGATACGGTTGCGCGTGCTAAACTCATCTTT. It codes for CACDSVRNWGDTVARAKLIF.

This clone showed up just a few times. The protein recorded in TCRdb matches a much larger clone and deviates from this DNA's translation at residue 19, suggesting a read error; the protein here is obtained by translating the DNA. The V gene call reads TRDV1; no J gene was called; the table's D gene call, TRDD3, was not cross checked with the DNA. Germline-derived CDR1 and CDR2 are TSWWSYY and QGS. The CDR3 consists of 20 residues. CDR3 in amino acids: CALGEKTKAFLGSYTDKLTF. CDR3 bases: TGTGCTCTTGGGGAAAAGACGAAGGCCTTCCTGGGGAGTTACACCGATAAACTCACCTTT.

Only a few counts were recorded for this clone. The protein TCRdb gives is from a much larger clone and does not agree with this DNA's translation at residue 8, likely a read error; the protein shown here comes from the DNA. J is TRDJ1 and V is TRDV1; a possible D gene is TRDD3 (5 bases). TCRdb offers no J gene call, so here the DNA was matched to germline to obtain one. The V end was cut by 4 bases, the J end by 0 bases, with 21 bases between. Per germline, CDR1 TSWWSYY and CDR2 QGS. The CDR3 is made up of 18 amino acids. CDR3 in DNA: TGTGCTCTTGGGGTCAGCTGGAGATACCACTCCTACACCGATAAACTCATCTTT. This codes for CALGVSWRYHSYTDKLIF.

A word on this clone: For this DNA, TCRdb reports the protein of a much larger clone, which diverges at residue 13, most likely from a read error; the protein presented here is translated directly from the DNA. This sequence joins TRDV1 and TRDJ1; 9 nucleotides agree with TRDD3. The J gene is not listed in TCRdb, so it was assigned here from a DNA match to germline. Germline V gene sequence: CDR1 TSWWSYY, CDR2 QGS. This CDR3 is 19 amino acids long. The junction had 19 bases not matched to a gene; V was cut back by 3 bases and J by 5 bases. This chain's CDR3 is CALGELSPTTGGHEDKLIF. The CDR3 bases are TGTGCTCTTGGGGAGCTTTCCCCCACTACTGGGGGACACGAGGATAAACTCATCTTT.

Comments on this clone: A read error likely explains this, since a far larger clone differs by one base. In DNA form, the CDR3 reads TGTGCTCTTGGGGAGCTAGGAGTCTTTTCTCGTACTGGGGGATACGCGACCGATAAACTCATCTTT. Translated, it gives CALGELGVFSRTGGYATDKLIF. The chain uses TRDV1 and TRDJ1; 13 bases agree with TRDD3. TCRdb gives no J gene; it was assigned here by matching the DNA to germline. CDR1 TSWWSYY and CDR2 QGS come from the germline V gene. Trimming removed 3 bases from V and 2 bases from J; junction bases left unmatched: 21. CDR3 length equals 22 residues.

This clone came up a few times. The protein TCRdb lists belongs to a much larger clone and differs from this DNA's translation at residue 10, which points to a read error; the protein shown is made from the DNA. The rearrangement links TRDV1 to TRDJ1; D possibly corresponds to TRDD3 (5 bases). TCRdb is silent on the J gene; assignment here came from matching the DNA to germline. Per the germline V gene, CDR1 is TSWWSYY and CDR2 is QGS. The CDR3 is 19 residues long. Trimming removed 3 bases from V and 0 bases from J, with 23 bases in between. CDR3 sequence (DNA): TGTGCTCTTGGGGATGGAGGAGCTGGGAGACTCAAGTACACCGATAAACTCATCTTT. Translated, it gives CALGDGGAGRLKYTDKLIF.

This clone was recorded at least ten times. A read error is likely here: a far larger clone is one base away. This same CDR3 is encoded by further DNA sequences in the sample. This chain joins TRDV1 and TRDJ1; D might be TRDD3 (6 bases). Trimming stripped 9 bases from V and 0 bases from J, with 17 bases between. Germline V gene data show CDR1 as TSWWSYY and CDR2 as QGS. The CDR3 runs 15 residues. The CDR3 bases are TGTGCTCTCGGGCCGCTGGGGTTATACACCGATAAACTCATCTTT. It encodes CALGPLGLYTDKLIF.

This clone came up many times. Translating this DNA gives a protein that differs at residue 16 from the TCRdb one, which belongs to a much larger clone; a read error is likely, and the protein shown is this translation. This chain joins TRDV2 and TRDJ1, with 12 bases fitting TRDD3. TCRdb leaves out the J gene; it was filled in here by matching the DNA to germline. Germline lookup yields CDR1 GEAIGNYY and CDR2 EKD. This CDR3 is built from 19 residues. This chain's CDR3 is CACDTLPPGGYGSTDRLIF. CDR3 sequence (DNA): TGTGCCTGTGACACCCTGCCTCCTGGGGGATACGGAAGCACCGATAGACTCATCTTT.

This clone was detected a few times. A far larger clone is one nucleotide away, so this likely arose from a read error. Other DNA sequences in this sample translate to the same CDR3. The DNA for the CDR3 is TGTGCCTGTGACGGGGCCTTCCTACTTCCTGTACTGGGGGATACTCCCTACACCGATAAACTCATCTTT. Its protein is CACDGAFLLPVLGDTPYTDKLIF. The V gene is TRDV2, the J gene TRDJ1; 12 bases are shared with TRDD3. In the absence of a J gene in TCRdb, the DNA was matched to germline to assign it here. CDR1 and CDR2 from the germline V gene are GEAIGNYY and EKD. The CDR3 runs 23 residues. V was pared by 3 bases and J by 0 bases, with 25 bases of the junction left unmatched.

Turning to this clone: A read error is the likely source, as a far larger clone sits one nucleotide away. Other DNA sequences within the sample encode an identical CDR3. The chain uses TRDV2 and TRDJ1, with 11 bases matching TRDD3. The CDR3 runs 22 residues. CDR1 GEAIGNYY and CDR2 EKD come from the germline V gene. The CDR3 here is CACDTVVSLRLGDTRGTDKLIF. In DNA, the CDR3 is TGTGCCTGTGACACCGTTGTTTCCTTACGTTTGGGGGATACGCGAGGAACCGATAAGCTCATCTTT.

In this sample, this clone turned up a few times. A far larger clone is off by one base, so a read error is likely. At the DNA level, this CDR3 is encoded by other sequences in the same sample as well. The CDR3, as DNA: TGTGCCTGTGACTCAATTGGTACTGGGGGATCGTACACCGATAAACTCATCTTT. It yields the protein CACDSIGTGGSYTDKLIF. The chain is built from TRDV2 and TRDJ1, with 10 bases fitting TRDD3. The J gene, left out of TCRdb, was set here by checking the DNA against germline. The CDR3 length is 18 residues. V shed 3 bases, J shed 0 bases, and the junction held 12 bases outside the gene matches. Per germline, CDR1 GEAIGNYY and CDR2 EKD.

The table lists this clone with a few counts. A read error likely explains why the TCRdb protein, taken from a much larger clone, differs from this DNA's translation at residue 6; the protein shown is translated from the DNA. V and J are TRDV2 and TRDJ1; 7 nucleotides match TRDD3. Germline matching of the DNA provided the J gene here, since TCRdb leaves it blank. Looked up from germline, CDR1 is GEAIGNYY and CDR2 is EKD. The CDR3 totals 19 residues. J lost 1 base, V lost 0 bases, and 16 bases had no gene match. The CDR3 reads CACDTARGISPDSTDKLIF. CDR3 DNA sequence: TGTGCCTGTGACACCGCCAGGGGGATTAGTCCGGATAGCACCGATAAACTCATCTTT.

The chain has TRDV1 and TRDJ1, with TRDD3 matching 9 bases. TCRdb supplies no J gene; here it was assigned by aligning the nucleotide sequence to germline. V shed 3 bases and J 0 bases; nucleotides not matched to a gene: 17. The CDR3 loop spans 20 amino acids. CDR1 is TSWWSYY and CDR2 is QGS in the germline V gene. The CDR3 coding sequence is TGTGCTCTTGGGGAGAAACCCCCCCCTCGGGGGATACCGTACACCGATAAACTCATCTTT. The encoded protein is CALGEKPPPRGIPYTDKLIF.

This clone was recorded many times. A much larger clone is a single base away; this may be a read error. Other DNA sequences within the sample encode an identical CDR3. This sequence joins TRDV1 and TRDJ1; D might be TRDD2 or TRDD3, each matching 7 bases. TCRdb gives no J gene; it was assigned here by matching the DNA to germline. The germline gives CDR1 TSWWSYY, CDR2 QGS. V lost 3 bases to trimming and J lost 6 bases, with 47 bases between them. The CDR3 consists of 25 residues. CDR3 region: CALGEALFLRWAPGGSRLRGYKLIF. In nucleotides, the CDR3 is TGTGCTCTTGGGGAGGCCCTATTCCTACGTTGGGCGCCTGGGGGGTCCCGCCTACGGGGCTATAAACTCATCTTT.

This clone showed up just a few times. The likely explanation is a read error, given a far larger clone one base away. This same CDR3 is encoded by further DNA sequences in the sample. This chain joins TRDV1 and TRDJ1, with 8 bases matching TRDD3. Because TCRdb records no J gene, it was assigned here through a match of the DNA to germline. Germline V gene sequence: CDR1 TSWWSYY, CDR2 QGS. The CDR3 has 22 residues. J was trimmed by 1 base and V by 2 bases; bases with no gene match: 24. For the CDR3, the DNA is TGTGCTCTTGGGGAAGTGGTGACGTCCTGGGGATACTGGGAAAGCGTCACCGATAAACTCATCTTT. It translates to CALGEVVTSWGYWESVTDKLIF.

Ten or more counts support this clone. With a much larger clone just one base away, this may be a read error. The sample has other DNA sequences that encode this CDR3 too. No J gene was named, though the V gene is TRDV2; the tabulated D call, TRDD3, remains unverified against the DNA. Germline CDR1 GEAIGNYY, CDR2 EKD. The CDR3 contains 23 residues. The CDR3 loop reads CACDTNPSTPGIRFSWDTRQMFF. DNA for the CDR3: TGTGCCTGTGACACCAACCCTTCGACGCCAGGGATACGCTTCTCCTGGGACACCCGACAGATGTTCTTC.

Turning to this clone: TCRdb's entry gives the protein of a much larger clone, which mismatches this DNA's translation at residue 5, likely from a read error; the protein reported here is translated from the DNA. The chain links TRDV2 to TRDJ1; TRDD3 is a possible D gene (6 bases). The J gene, left out of TCRdb, was set here by checking the DNA against germline. Trimming left V 3 bases short and J 5 bases short, with 21 bases between. Germline CDR1 and CDR2: GEAIGNYY and EKD. This CDR3 contains 16 residues. CDR3 sequence reads: CACDAVGAGDGDKLIF. The CDR3, as DNA: TGTGCCTGTGACGCCGTAGGGGCTGGGGATGGTGATAAACTCATCTTT.

Comment on this clone: TCRdb has a much larger clone's protein, which differs at residue 5 from the translation of this DNA, likely because of a read error; what is shown is the protein translated from the DNA. V is TRDV2 and J is TRDJ1; 10 bases map to TRDD3. Trimming removed 3 bases from V and 0 bases from J; junction bases left unmatched: 12. The germline CDR1 and CDR2 sequences are GEAIGNYY and EKD. The CDR3 contains 18 residues. As DNA, the CDR3 is TGTGCCTGTGACGCCGTTTCTACTGGGGGATCGTACACCGATAAACTCATCTTT. Amino acid sequence: CACDAVSTGGSYTDKLIF.

This clone was counted between two and nine times. This DNA translates differently at residue 12 from the TCRdb protein, which is that of a much larger clone; a read error is likely, and the protein shown is the DNA's own translation. V and J are TRDV2 and TRDJ1, with 8 bases that match TRDD3. The J gene, not given by TCRdb, was assigned here from a germline match of the nucleotide sequence. The CDR3 sequence is 22 residues long. The ends lost 1 base at V and 0 bases at J; junction bases unmatched: 24. CDR1 and CDR2 (germline): GEAIGNYY, EKD. This chain's CDR3 is CACDTKRMLLGGTGPYTDKLIF. CDR3 in DNA: TGTGCCTGTGACACAAAGCGGATGCTACTGGGGGGTACAGGCCCCTACACCGATAAACTCATCTTT.

Concerning this clone itself: One base separates it from a far larger clone, so it is likely a read error. The same CDR3 arises from other DNA sequences in this sample as well. The J gene is TRDJ1, the V gene TRDV1, with TRDD3 identical over 10 bases. With 1 base clipped from V and 2 bases from J, the junction kept 4 bases outside the gene matches. The CDR3 covers 16 residues. The germline V gene has CDR1 TSWWSYY and CDR2 QGS. This CDR3 is CALGERQLGDTDKLIF. CDR3 nucleotides: TGTGCTCTTGGGGAACGGCAACTGGGGGATACCGATAAACTCATCTTT.

In this sample, this clone turned up many times. TCRdb shows a much larger clone's protein in place of this DNA's translation, and the two differ at residue 18, likely through a read error; the protein shown is translated from the DNA. J is TRDJ1 and V is TRDV2; 9 bases align to TRDD3. The CDR3 extends over 19 amino acids. From germline, CDR1 is GEAIGNYY and CDR2 EKD. Here the CDR3 reads CACDTLASGGDTNTDKLTF. Written as DNA, the CDR3 is TGTGCCTGTGACACCTTGGCCAGCGGGGGGGATACTAACACCGATAAACTCACCTTT.

Note on this clone: The protein TCRdb gives is from a much larger clone and does not agree with this DNA's translation at residue 19, likely a read error; the protein shown here comes from the DNA. The chain recombines TRDV1 with TRDJ2; the match to TRDD3 covers 7 bases. The DNA end favors TRDJ1, so the J call may be wrong. Per germline, CDR1 TSWWSYY and CDR2 QGS. This CDR3 has 20 residues. The CDR3: CALGEVTMTGDPGGGAQLIF. The CDR3 coding sequence is TGTGCTCTTGGGGAGGTCACTATGACTGGGGATCCCGGTGGTGGAGCACAACTCATCTTT.